These 29 T cell receptor beta chains share one sample of origin, sequenced in a study of OX40 agonist ivuxolimab in advanced cancers. Libraries were prepared by immunoSEQ multiplex PCR; TCRdb keeps only in-frame clonotypes and omits some of them. Of tens of thousands of clones listed, 80% to 90% were seen once; the top ten hold roughly 1.7%. The sample was CD4+ or CD8+ T cells sorted from blood, taken in a trial of the OX40 agonist ivuxolimab. These receptor sequences come from an adult with an advanced solid tumor such as melanoma, head and neck, liver or kidney cancer.

J is TRBJ1-3 and V is TRBV5-1, with D unclear. The V and J ends lost 0 bases and 0 bases respectively, with 7 bases between them. In germline, CDR1 is SGHRS, CDR2 YFSETQ. The CDR3 sequence is 15 residues long. This CDR3 is CASSLETNSGNTIYF. For the CDR3, the DNA is TGCGCCAGCAGCTTGGAGACCAACTCTGGAAACACCATATATTTT.

The J gene is TRBJ2-3, the V gene TRBV29-1; unclear D gene. The germline CDR1 and CDR2 sequences are SQVTM and ANQGSEA. Trimming took 4 bases from V and 5 from J, leaving 4 bases between them. The CDR3 is 10 residues long. In nucleotides, the CDR3 is TGCAGCGTTGTGAGAGATACGCAGTATTTT. Translating it yields CSVVRDTQYF.

The gene calls are TRBV4-2 and TRBJ1-6; D is unclear. The CDR3 length is 14 residues. Germline-derived CDR1 and CDR2 are LGHNA and YNFKEQ. V was clipped by 0 bases and J by 10 bases, with 10 bases between them. Here the CDR3 reads CASSQDRLQSPLHF. DNA for the CDR3: TGTGCCAGCAGCCAAGATCGTCTCCAGTCACCCCTCCACTTT.

This clone appeared a few times. The chain links TRBV7-2 to TRBJ2-2; 10 nucleotides align to TRBD1. V trimming: 3 bases; J trimming: 4 bases; junction bases outside the gene matches: 5. The CDR3 is made up of 16 amino acids. Germline loops: CDR1 SGHTA, CDR2 FQGNSA. CDR3 loop: CASSFPGQGPTGELFF. CDR3 DNA: TGTGCCAGCAGCTTCCCGGGACAGGGGCCCACCGGGGAGCTGTTTTTT. Combining the CDR3 with reference TRBV7-2 and TRBJ2-2 gives the whole variable domain GAGVSQSPSNKVTEKGKDVELRCDPISGHTALYWYRQSLGQGLEFLIYFQGNSAPDKSGLPSDRFSAERTGGSVSTLTIQRTQQEDSAVYLCASSFPGQGPTGELFFGEGSRLTVL.

The gene calls are TRBV5-4 and TRBJ1-6, with 9 positions matching TRBD1. Germline V gene sequence: CDR1 SGHNT, CDR2 YYREEE (reference sequence). The trim removed 3 bases at V and 8 bases at J, leaving 9 bases unmatched. This CDR3 has 16 amino acids. The CDR3 sequence is CASSSGGGQGHSPLHF. CDR3 DNA sequence: TGTGCCAGCAGCTCTGGAGGCGGACAGGGGCATTCACCCCTCCACTTT.

Here the CDR3 DNA reads TGTGCCAGCAGGCTAGCGGGGAACTCCTACGAGCAGTACTTC. The encoded protein is CASRLAGNSYEQYF. This sequence joins TRBV13 and TRBJ2-7; 9 positions agree with TRBD2. With V trimmed by 6 bases and J by 0 bases, 3 bases remained unmatched. CDR1 and CDR2 (germline): PRHDT, FYEKMQ (reference sequence). This CDR3 has 14 residues.

The V gene is TRBV6-6, the J gene TRBJ2-1; 11 bases agree with TRBD1. J was trimmed by 6 bases and V by 6 bases; bases with no gene match: 4. CDR1 MNHNY and CDR2 SVGAGI come from the germline V gene (reference sequence). This CDR3 has 14 amino acids. CDR3 loop: CASRDRGRLNEQFF. The CDR3 DNA reads as TGTGCCAGCAGGGACAGGGGGCGCCTCAATGAGCAGTTCTTC.

This chain connects TRBV2 to TRBJ2-7; unclear D gene. The V and J ends lost 6 bases and 2 bases respectively, with 11 bases between them. The CDR3 length is 13 residues. From germline, CDR1 is SNHLY and CDR2 FYNNEI. As DNA, the CDR3 is TGTGCCAGCAGCCGGACCGTTACCTACGAGCAGTACTTC. Protein: CASSRTVTYEQYF. Full variable domain (missing parts from reference TRBV2 and TRBJ2-7): EPEVTQTPSHQVTQMGQEVILRCVPISNHLYFYWYRQILGQKVEFLVSFYNNEISEKSEIFDDQFSVERPDGSNFTLKIRSTKLEDSAMYFCASSRTVTYEQYFGPGTRLTVT.

The DNA for the CDR3 is TGTGCCAGCACTTATCGAGGGGAGACCCAGTACTTC. Translation gives CASTYRGETQYF. The chain combines TRBV6-1 with TRBJ2-5; D possibly corresponds to TRBD2 (5 bases). CDR1 MNHNS and CDR2 SASEGT come from the germline V gene. The CDR3 runs to 12 residues. V shed 7 bases and J shed 5 bases, with 11 bases lying between them.

V gene TRBV5-1 combines with J gene TRBJ2-1; 7 bases match TRBD1. V was pared by 2 bases and J by 3 bases, with 5 bases of the junction left unmatched. Per germline, CDR1 SGHRS and CDR2 YFSETQ. CDR3 length equals 15 residues. The CDR3 is CASSLAGTDYNEQFF. CDR3 bases: TGCGCCAGCAGCTTAGCCGGGACAGACTACAATGAGCAGTTCTTC.

The rearrangement links TRBV18 to TRBJ2-7; 11 bases match TRBD2. V lost 2 bases to trimming and J lost 8 bases; unmatched junction nucleotides: 5. The CDR3 runs 14 residues. Germline assignment: CDR1 KGHSH and CDR2 LQKENI. CDR3 amino acids: CASSPKLAGEKQYF. The CDR3 bases are TGTGCCAGCTCACCAAAACTAGCGGGGGAAAAGCAGTACTTC.

The chain is built from TRBV7-3 and TRBJ2-1; 8 nucleotides agree with TRBD2. CDR1 is SGHTA and CDR2 is FQGTGA in the germline V gene. This CDR3 has 15 amino acids. V trimming: 1 base; J trimming: 4 bases; junction bases outside the gene matches: 3. The CDR3 DNA reads TGTGCCAGCAGCTTAAAAACTAGCGGTTACAATGAGCAGTTCTTC. It codes for CASSLKTSGYNEQFF. The variable domain in full, completed from reference TRBV7-3 and TRBJ2-1, reads GAGVSQTPSNKVTEKGKYVELRCDPISGHTALYWYRQSLGQGPEFLIYFQGTGAADDSGLPNDRFFAVRPEGSVSTLKIQRTERGDSAVYLCASSLKTSGYNEQFFGPGTRLTVL.

CDR3 protein: CASSASGTENTEAFF. CDR3 sequence (DNA): TGCGCCAGCAGCGCATCCGGGACAGAGAACACTGAAGCTTTCTTT. This rearrangement joins TRBV5-1 to TRBJ1-1; 7 bases line up with TRBD1. This CDR3 spans 15 amino acids. Germline trimming cut 4 bases from V and 1 base from J; bases unmatched to any gene: 7. The germline V gene encodes CDR1 SGHRS and CDR2 YFSETQ. Based on the CDR3 plus reference TRBV5-1 and TRBJ1-1, the full variable domain is KAGVTQTPRYLIKTRGQQVTLSCSPISGHRSVSWYQQTPGQGLQFLFEYFSETQRNKGNFPGRFSGRQFSNSRSEMNVSTLELGDSALYLCASSASGTENTEAFFGQGTRLTVV.

The chain uses TRBV5-6 and TRBJ1-1, with D perhaps TRBD1 (5 bases). The germline V gene encodes CDR1 SGHDT and CDR2 YYEEEE. Trimming shortened V by 0 bases and J by 3 bases, and 15 bases separated the two germline ends. The CDR3 covers 16 residues. CDR3 loop: CASSLEGQGKDTEAFF. Here the CDR3 DNA reads TGTGCCAGCAGCTTGGAAGGGCAGGGTAAGGACACTGAAGCTTTCTTT.

In regard to this clone: The sample contains more than one DNA sequence encoding this CDR3. V usage is TRBV13 and J usage is TRBJ2-7; D is unclear. CDR1 is PRHDT and CDR2 is FYEKMQ in the germline V gene (reference sequence). The CDR3 totals 14 residues. V lost 0 bases and J lost 7, with 13 bases in between. As DNA, the CDR3 is TGTGCCAGCAGCTTAGGGGGTATCGCGAAGGAGCAGTACTTC. The encoded protein is CASSLGGIAKEQYF.

V is TRBV6-5 and J is TRBJ2-7; D is perhaps TRBD1 or TRBD2 (5 bases each). This CDR3 is built from 14 residues. Germline CDR1 MNHEY, CDR2 SVGAGI. The V end lost 2 bases, the J end lost 4 bases, and 12 bases lay between the germline ends. The CDR3 DNA sequence: TGTGCCAGCAGTTACGCCGGGACCACGTACGAGCAGTACTTC. Amino acid sequence: CASSYAGTTYEQYF.

The rearrangement uses TRBV29-1 and TRBJ2-7, with D perhaps TRBD1 (5 bases). V lost 3 bases and J 2 bases, leaving 14 bases between the germline ends. The CDR3 loop spans 14 amino acids. Germline V gives CDR1 SQVTM, CDR2 ANQGSEA. The CDR3 DNA follows: TGCAGCGTTGACGTGACCCTAGGGGCCTACGAGCAGTACTTC. Translating gives CSVDVTLGAYEQYF.

The chain combines TRBV4-3 with TRBJ2-2, with D perhaps assigned TRBD1 or TRBD2 (7 bases each). V lost 0 bases and J 5 bases, leaving 19 bases between the germline ends. The germline gives CDR1 LGHNA, CDR2 YSLEER. The CDR3 is made up of 18 amino acids. Written as DNA, the CDR3 is TGCGCCAGCAGCCAAGATCTAATGTACAGGGGAGGGACCGGGGAGCTGTTTTTT. Protein product: CASSQDLMYRGGTGELFF.

The chain combines TRBV18 with TRBJ2-1; D is perhaps TRBD2 (7 bases). Germline V gene data show CDR1 as KGHSH and CDR2 as LQKENI. Trimming shortened V by 3 bases and J by 6 bases, and 15 bases separated the two germline ends. The CDR3 totals 15 residues. Here the CDR3 reads CASSPKGGIGNEQFF. CDR3 nucleotide sequence: TGTGCCAGCTCACCCAAGGGGGGGATTGGCAATGAGCAGTTCTTC.

The chain employs TRBV19 and TRBJ1-1; D is unresolved. The V gene lost 3 bases and the J gene lost 0 bases, with 8 bases spanning the gap. This CDR3 region has 14 residues. CDR1 and CDR2 (germline): LNHDA, SQIVND (reference sequence). The CDR3 DNA reads as TGTGCCAGTAGTATTAAACACCTGAACACTGAAGCTTTCTTT. Translation: CASSIKHLNTEAFF. Full variable domain (missing parts from reference TRBV19 and TRBJ1-1): DGGITQSPKYLFRKEGQNVTLSCEQNLNHDAMYWYRQDPGQGLRLIYYSQIVNDFQKGDIAEGYSVSREKKESFPLTVTSAQKNPTAFYLCASSIKHLNTEAFFGQGTRLTVV.

The sample holds one count of this clone. The V and J genes are TRBV28 and TRBJ1-1; perhaps TRBD1 as D (6 bases). Per the germline V gene, CDR1 is MDHEN and CDR2 is SYDVKM. Trimming removed 5 bases from V and 5 bases from J, with 15 bases in between. The CDR3 length is 14 residues. The CDR3 loop reads CASSVQWGLTEAFF. Here the CDR3 DNA reads TGTGCCAGCAGTGTCCAGTGGGGGCTGACTGAAGCTTTCTTT.

This clone appeared a few times. The rearrangement joins TRBV6-1 to TRBJ1-2, with D tentatively TRBD1 (6 bases). Trimming took 1 base from V and 3 from J, leaving 9 bases between them. Germline-derived CDR1 and CDR2 are MNHNS and SASEGT. The CDR3 sequence is 14 residues long. CDR3 nucleotide sequence: TGTGCCAGCAGTGAAGATGGGGGCGACTATGGCTACACCTTC. This codes for CASSEDGGDYGYTF.

The chain has TRBV5-1 and TRBJ1-6; 8 positions match TRBD1. This CDR3 contains 16 residues. With V trimmed by 0 bases and J by 9 bases, 8 bases remained unmatched. The germline V gene encodes CDR1 SGHRS and CDR2 YFSETQ. CDR3: CASSLDGQGSRSPLHF. Written as DNA, the CDR3 is TGCGCCAGCAGCTTGGATGGACAGGGATCGCGTTCACCCCTCCACTTT.

The chain uses TRBV5-1 and TRBJ2-2, with D perhaps matching TRBD1 or TRBD2 (5 bases each). Deletions cut 4 bases from V and 3 bases from J, with 16 bases between. Germline CDR1 SGHRS, CDR2 YFSETQ. This CDR3 contains 16 residues. The CDR3 reads CASSHSGTQDTGELFF. In DNA, the CDR3 is TGCGCCAGCAGCCACTCCGGGACCCAGGACACCGGGGAGCTGTTTTTT.

The rearrangement joins TRBV9 to TRBJ1-1; no definite D call. The CDR3 is made up of 14 amino acids. Germline-derived CDR1 and CDR2 are SGDLS and YYNGEE. V was clipped by 0 bases and J by 3 bases, with 9 bases between them. The CDR3 nucleotides read TGTGCCAGCAGCGTAGTATCACTGTACACTGAAGCTTTCTTT. Protein product: CASSVVSLYTEAFF.

This rearrangement joins TRBV7-9 to TRBJ1-2; D ambiguous. Germline V lookup: CDR1 SEHNR, CDR2 FQNEAQ (reference sequence). V was cut by 10 bases and J by 2 bases, with 23 bases left in between. The CDR3 totals 16 residues. CDR3 nucleotides: TGTGCCATCTCTCCCCCTAACGTGGGAGGGAACTATGGCTACACCTTC. This gives the protein CAISPPNVGGNYGYTF.

The chain uses TRBV5-1 and TRBJ1-3, with TRBD1 as a possible D gene (6 bases). Trimming shortened V by 4 bases and J by 4 bases, and 12 bases separated the two germline ends. CDR1 is SGHRS and CDR2 is YFSETQ in the germline V gene. The CDR3 is 14 residues long. CDR3 amino acids: CASSPTGQGNTIYF. The CDR3 DNA follows: TGCGCCAGCAGCCCCACAGGGCAAGGAAACACCATATATTTT.

J is TRBJ2-1 and V is TRBV7-6; weak D call: TRBD1 (6 bases). Trimming removed 6 bases at V and 4 bases at J, with 13 bases between. The CDR3 contains 14 residues. Germline V gene sequence: CDR1 SGHVS, CDR2 FNYEAQ. The CDR3 DNA reads TGTGCCAGCAGTAAGGGGGATCGGTACAATGAGCAGTTCTTC. Translated: CASSKGDRYNEQFF.

V and J are TRBV5-4 and TRBJ2-1; 11 bases fit TRBD2. V was pared by 1 base and J by 8 bases, with 5 bases of the junction left unmatched. Looked up from germline, CDR1 is SGHNT and CDR2 is YYREEE (reference sequence). The CDR3 runs 15 residues. CDR3 sequence: CASSLLAGGPYEQFF. The CDR3 DNA follows: TGTGCCAGCAGCTTGTTAGCGGGGGGGCCGTATGAGCAGTTCTTC. Full variable domain (remainder filled in from reference TRBV5-4 and TRBJ2-1): ETGVTQSPTHLIKTRGQQVTLRCSSQSGHNTVSWYQQALGQGPQFIFQYYREEENGRGNFPPRFSGLQFPNYSSELNVNALELDDSALYLCASSLLAGGPYEQFFGPGTRLTVL.